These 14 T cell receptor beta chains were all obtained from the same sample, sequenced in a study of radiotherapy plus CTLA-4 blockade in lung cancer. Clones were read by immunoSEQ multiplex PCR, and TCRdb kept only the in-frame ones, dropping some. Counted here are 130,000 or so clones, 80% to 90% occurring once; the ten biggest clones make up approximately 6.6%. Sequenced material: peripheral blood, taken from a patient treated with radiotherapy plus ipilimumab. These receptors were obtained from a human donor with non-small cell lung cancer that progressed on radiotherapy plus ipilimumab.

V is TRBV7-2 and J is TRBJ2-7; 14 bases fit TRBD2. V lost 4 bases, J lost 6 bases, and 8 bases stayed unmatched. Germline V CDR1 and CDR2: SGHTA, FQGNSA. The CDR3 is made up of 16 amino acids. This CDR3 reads CASSSSGGLAGAEQYF. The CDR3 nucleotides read TGTGCCAGCAGCTCCTCCGGGGGACTAGCGGGAGCCGAGCAGTACTTC. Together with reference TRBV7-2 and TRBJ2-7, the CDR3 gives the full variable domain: GAGVSQSPSNKVTEKGKDVELRCDPISGHTALYWYRQSLGQGLEFLIYFQGNSAPDKSGLPSDRFSAERTGGSVSTLTIQRTQQEDSAVYLCASSSSGGLAGAEQYFGPGTRLTVT.

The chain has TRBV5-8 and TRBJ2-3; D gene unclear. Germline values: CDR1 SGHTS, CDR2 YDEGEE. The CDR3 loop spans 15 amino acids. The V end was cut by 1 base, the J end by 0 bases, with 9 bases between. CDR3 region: CASSLTVKSTDTQYF. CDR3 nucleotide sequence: TGTGCCAGCAGCTTGACAGTTAAGAGCACAGATACGCAGTATTTT.

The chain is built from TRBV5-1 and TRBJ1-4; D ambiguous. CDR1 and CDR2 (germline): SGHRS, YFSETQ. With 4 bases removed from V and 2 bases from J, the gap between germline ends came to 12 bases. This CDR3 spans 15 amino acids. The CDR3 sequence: CASSLQNPTNEKLFF. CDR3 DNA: TGCGCCAGCAGCCTCCAAAATCCGACTAATGAAAAACTGTTTTTT.

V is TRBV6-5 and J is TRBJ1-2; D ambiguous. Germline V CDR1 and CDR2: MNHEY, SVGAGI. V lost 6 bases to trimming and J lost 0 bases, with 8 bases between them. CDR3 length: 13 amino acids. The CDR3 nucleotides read TGTGCCAGCAGGGCCAAAGCTAACTATGGCTACACCTTC. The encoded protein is CASRAKANYGYTF.

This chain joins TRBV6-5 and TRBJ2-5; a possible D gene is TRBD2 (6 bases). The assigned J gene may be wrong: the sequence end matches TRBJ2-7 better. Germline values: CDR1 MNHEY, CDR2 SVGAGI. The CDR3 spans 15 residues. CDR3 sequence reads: CASSLSRGGTYEQYF. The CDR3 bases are TGTGCCAGCAGTCTCAGCCGGGGCGGGACCTACGAGCAGTACTTC.

The CDR3 sequence: CASSGQGQGFYEQYF. In DNA form, the CDR3 reads TGTGCCAGCAGTGGTCAGGGACAGGGGTTTTACGAGCAGTACTTC. The chain uses TRBV2 and TRBJ2-7; 10 bases align to TRBD1. The trim removed 4 bases at V and 4 bases at J, leaving 7 bases unmatched. Germline V CDR1 and CDR2: SNHLY, FYNNEI. This CDR3 spans 15 amino acids.

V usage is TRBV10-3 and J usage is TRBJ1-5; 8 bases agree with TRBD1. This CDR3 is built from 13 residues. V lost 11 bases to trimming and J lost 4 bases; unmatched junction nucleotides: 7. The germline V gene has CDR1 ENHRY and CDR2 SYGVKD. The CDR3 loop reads CASQGTGNQPQHF. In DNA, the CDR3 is TGTGCCTCTCAGGGGACAGGTAATCAGCCCCAGCATTTT.

CDR3 protein: CSVGRAHTDTQYF. CDR3 bases: TGCAGCGTTGGCCGGGCACACACAGATACGCAGTATTTT. The chain employs TRBV29-1 and TRBJ2-3, with D unclear. Germline-derived CDR1 and CDR2 are SQVTM and ANQGSEA. V lost 4 bases to trimming and J lost 2 bases, with 10 bases between them. This CDR3 has 13 amino acids.

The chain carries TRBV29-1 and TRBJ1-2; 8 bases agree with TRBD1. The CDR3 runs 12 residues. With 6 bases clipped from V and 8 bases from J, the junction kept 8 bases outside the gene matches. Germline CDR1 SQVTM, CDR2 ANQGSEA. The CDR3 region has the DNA TGCAGCGTGACGCAGGGGGCTCGGGGCTACACCTTC. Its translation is CSVTQGARGYTF.

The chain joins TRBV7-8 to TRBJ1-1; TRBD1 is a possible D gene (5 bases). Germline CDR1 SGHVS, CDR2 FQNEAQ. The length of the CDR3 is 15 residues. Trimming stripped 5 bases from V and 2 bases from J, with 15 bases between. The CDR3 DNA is TGTGCCAGCAGCCCACTAGACAGCATAAACACTGAAGCTTTCTTT. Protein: CASSPLDSINTEAFF.

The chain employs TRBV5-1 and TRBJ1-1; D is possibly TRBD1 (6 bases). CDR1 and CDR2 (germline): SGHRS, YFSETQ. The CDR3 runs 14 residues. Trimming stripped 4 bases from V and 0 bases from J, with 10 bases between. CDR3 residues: CASSITGLNTEAFF. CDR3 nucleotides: TGCGCCAGCAGCATAACAGGGTTGAACACTGAAGCTTTCTTT.

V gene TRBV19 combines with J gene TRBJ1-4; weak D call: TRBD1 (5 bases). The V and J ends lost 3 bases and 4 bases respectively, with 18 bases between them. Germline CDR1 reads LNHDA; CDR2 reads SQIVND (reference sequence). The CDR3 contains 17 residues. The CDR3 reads CASSILGPSSLNEKLFF. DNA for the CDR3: TGTGCCAGTAGTATTCTGGGGCCGTCGTCCCTTAATGAAAAACTGTTTTTT.

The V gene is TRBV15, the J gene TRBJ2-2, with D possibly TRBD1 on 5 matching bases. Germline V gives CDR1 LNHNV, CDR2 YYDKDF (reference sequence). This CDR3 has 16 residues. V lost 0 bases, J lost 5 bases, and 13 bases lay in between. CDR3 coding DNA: TGTGCCACCAGCAGAGATCGGAGACAGCTTACCGGGGAGCTGTTTTTT. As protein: CATSRDRRQLTGELFF.

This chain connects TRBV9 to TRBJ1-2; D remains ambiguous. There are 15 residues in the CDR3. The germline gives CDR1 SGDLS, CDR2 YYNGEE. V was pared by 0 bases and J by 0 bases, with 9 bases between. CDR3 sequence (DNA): TGTGCCAGCAGCGTAGAAAACGGCCCTAACTATGGCTACACCTTC. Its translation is CASSVENGPNYGYTF.